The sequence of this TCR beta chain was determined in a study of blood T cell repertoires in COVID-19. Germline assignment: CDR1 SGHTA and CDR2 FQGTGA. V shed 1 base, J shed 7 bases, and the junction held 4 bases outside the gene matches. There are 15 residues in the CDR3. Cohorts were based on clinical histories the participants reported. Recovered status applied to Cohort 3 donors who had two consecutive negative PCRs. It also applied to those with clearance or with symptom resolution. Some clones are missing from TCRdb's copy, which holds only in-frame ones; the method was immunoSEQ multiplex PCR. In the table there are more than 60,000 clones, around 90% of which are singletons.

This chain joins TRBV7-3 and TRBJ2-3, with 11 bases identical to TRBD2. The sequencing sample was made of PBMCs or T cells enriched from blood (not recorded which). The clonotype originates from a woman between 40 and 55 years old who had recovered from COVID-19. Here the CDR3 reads CASSLIAGGLNTQYF. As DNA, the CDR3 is TGTGCCAGCAGCTTAATAGCGGGGGGGCTTAATACGCAGTATTTT.